One and the same sample provided the 29 T cell receptor beta chains below, sequenced in a study of cytomegalovirus exposure and HLA in healthy donors. The PCR used 60 Vbeta and 13 Jbeta primers. Only in-frame clones appear in the TCRdb table, and some are missing; sequencing was by immunoSEQ multiplex PCR. The sample lists approximately 150,000 clones, around three quarters occurring once. Input material: PBMCs. These receptors were collected from a middle-aged man in good health and CMV-seronegative.

The chain carries TRBV7-9 and TRBJ2-7, with TRBD1 matching 10 bases. This CDR3 has 14 residues. The germline V gene encodes CDR1 SEHNR and CDR2 FQNEAQ (reference sequence). The V gene end was trimmed by 4 bases and the J gene end by 6 bases; junction bases not matched to a gene: 6. This chain's CDR3 is CASSSGTGEGEQYF. The CDR3 DNA sequence: TGTGCCAGCAGCTCAGGGACAGGGGAAGGCGAGCAGTACTTC.

This clone has only one observation. The junction does not match germline at one end; this may be a read error. The chain links TRBV27 to TRBJ2-4; D remains unclear. This CDR3 comprises 14 residues. The germline V gene encodes CDR1 MNHEY and CDR2 SMNVEV (reference sequence). In DNA form, the CDR3 reads TGTGCCAGCAGTTCTCTCTTGACCAAAAACAGTCAGTACTTC. This encodes CASSSLLTKNSQYF.

The chain is built from TRBV29-1 and TRBJ2-7; 7 nucleotides agree with TRBD1. The CDR3 is 14 amino acids. Unmatched junction bases numbered 5, after V lost 3 bases and J lost 0 bases. Germline loops: CDR1 SQVTM, CDR2 ANQGSEA. CDR3 in amino acids: CSVDGPGGSYEQYF. The CDR3 DNA sequence: TGCAGCGTTGACGGGCCAGGGGGCTCCTACGAGCAGTACTTC.

The CDR3 is CASSYSPQNTEAFF. The CDR3 DNA sequence: TGTGCCAGCAGTTACTCGCCACAGAACACTGAAGCTTTCTTT. The chain employs TRBV6-5 and TRBJ1-1; no clear D gene. The V gene's germline CDR1 is MNHEY and CDR2 SVGAGI. The CDR3 is made up of 14 amino acids. Trimming pared 0 bases from V and 1 base from J, leaving 6 bases between.

The chain combines TRBV9 with TRBJ1-4; no clear D. V gave up 0 bases and J gave up 8 bases, with 17 bases separating them. Germline V gene sequence: CDR1 SGDLS, CDR2 YYNGEE. CDR3 length: 16 residues. CDR3 sequence: CASSVDEVGVGEKLFF. The CDR3 bases are TGTGCCAGCAGCGTAGATGAGGTGGGAGTTGGCGAAAAACTGTTTTTT.

This clone was seen only a few times. This chain connects TRBV2 to TRBJ1-1; 8 bases line up with TRBD1. Trimming at V came to 11 bases and at J to 4 bases, leaving 12 bases not matched to a gene. There are 14 residues in the CDR3. CDR1 and CDR2 from the germline V gene are SNHLY and FYNNEI. In nucleotides, the CDR3 is TGTGCCGGGGTTCGACAGGGGAGCGGCACTGAAGCTTTCTTT. It codes for CAGVRQGSGTEAFF. Variable domain in full (rest from reference TRBV2 and TRBJ1-1): EPEVTQTPSHQVTQMGQEVILRCVPISNHLYFYWYRQILGQKVEFLVSFYNNEISEKSEIFDDQFSVERPDGSNFTLKIRSTKLEDSAMYFCAGVRQGSGTEAFFGQGTRLTVV.

Comments on this clone: At one boundary the junction diverges from the germline segment, which might be a read error. V and J are TRBV14 and TRBJ2-6; TRBD1 is a possible D gene (5 bases). CDR1 is SGHDN, CDR2 FVKESK, per germline. CDR3 length equals 16 residues. CDR3 protein: CASSQQILSGANGLTF. The CDR3 DNA is TGTGCCAGCAGCCAACAGATCCTCTCTGGGGCCAACGGCCTGACTTTC.

The chain couples TRBV6-1 to TRBJ1-5; D gene ambiguous. There are 13 residues in the CDR3. Trimming stripped 6 bases from V and 7 bases from J, with 13 bases between. Germline V gene lookup returns CDR1 MNHNS and CDR2 SASEGT. The CDR3 DNA reads TGTGCCAGCAGGGTTGTAGAACGGCAGCCCCAGCATTTT. It translates to CASRVVERQPQHF.

This sequence joins TRBV7-3 and TRBJ2-1; D is unresolved. The V gene's germline CDR1 is SGHTA and CDR2 FQGTGA. The CDR3 sequence is 14 residues long. Between the trimmed V and J ends, which lost 5 bases and 12 bases, there was a span of 20 bases. The CDR3 here is CASSPTPAASGQFF. As DNA, the CDR3 is TGTGCCAGCAGCCCCACTCCAGCAGCCTCGGGGCAGTTCTTC.

The count of this clone is one. V and J are TRBV6-6 and TRBJ1-1, with D possibly being TRBD1 (6 bases). V was cut by 7 bases and J by 4 bases, with 10 bases left in between. CDR1 MNHNY and CDR2 SVGAGI come from the germline V gene (reference sequence). The CDR3 is 12 residues long. The CDR3 region has the DNA TGTGCCAGCACCCCAGGGGCCACTGAAGCTTTCTTT. This gives the protein CASTPGATEAFF.

The chain employs TRBV10-1 and TRBJ2-5; 15 positions match TRBD2. The J call may be in error: the DNA end matches TRBJ2-7 better. The CDR3 covers 15 residues. In germline, CDR1 is WNHNN, CDR2 SYGVQD (reference sequence). The CDR3 DNA reads as TGCGCCAGCAGAGGGACTAGCGGGAGGATCTACGAGCAGTACTTC. As protein: CASRGTSGRIYEQYF.

The rearrangement joins TRBV5-1 to TRBJ2-5; 12 bases agree with TRBD2. CDR1 is SGHRS and CDR2 is YFSETQ in the germline V gene. The CDR3 is made up of 16 amino acids. Trimming removed 4 bases from V and 4 bases from J; junction bases left unmatched: 8. CDR3 in amino acids: CASSGRLAGALETQYF. In DNA, the CDR3 is TGCGCCAGCAGCGGCAGACTAGCGGGAGCATTAGAGACCCAGTACTTC.

J is TRBJ1-5 and V is TRBV27; 8 nucleotides agree with TRBD1. The CDR3 is 15 amino acids. CDR1 and CDR2 (germline): MNHEY, SMNVEV (reference sequence). Trimming removed 8 bases from V and 5 bases from J; junction bases left unmatched: 11. The CDR3 nucleotides read TGTGCCAGCCGGCCAAAGGACAGGGTCGATCAGCCCCAGCATTTT. Amino acids: CASRPKDRVDQPQHF.

The chain joins TRBV2 to TRBJ1-1; the D gene is possibly TRBD1 (6 bases). CDR1 SNHLY and CDR2 FYNNEI come from the germline V gene. V was cut by 6 bases and J by 4 bases, with 15 bases left in between. The CDR3 is 14 residues long. CDR3 coding DNA: TGTGCCAGCAGACCCTCTAGGGGGACCACTGAAGCTTTCTTT. This translates into CASRPSRGTTEAFF.

The gene calls are TRBV5-1 and TRBJ2-5; tentative D call: TRBD2 (5 bases). Deletions cut 4 bases from V and 4 bases from J, with 17 bases between. Per germline, CDR1 SGHRS and CDR2 YFSETQ. The CDR3 runs to 15 residues. The CDR3 region has the DNA TGCGCCAGCAGCGCGAGGGCTCACTCCGTAGAGACCCAGTACTTC. The encoded protein is CASSARAHSVETQYF. Full variable domain (remainder filled in from reference TRBV5-1 and TRBJ2-5): KAGVTQTPRYLIKTRGQQVTLSCSPISGHRSVSWYQQTPGQGLQFLFEYFSETQRNKGNFPGRFSGRQFSNSRSEMNVSTLELGDSALYLCASSARAHSVETQYFGPGTRLLVL.

A remark on this clone: One end of the junction fails to match germline, which may point to a read error. The chain links TRBV6-1 to TRBJ1-2, with D unresolved. The CDR3 has 12 residues. Germline values: CDR1 MNHNS, CDR2 SASEGT. In DNA, the CDR3 is TGTGCCAGCAGTGTAGGAAACAGCTTTTGGCTTTTC. It is translated as CASSVGNSFWLF.

The chain uses TRBV5-1 and TRBJ1-1; 7 nucleotides align to TRBD1. Germline-derived CDR1 and CDR2 are SGHRS and YFSETQ. Trimming took 5 bases from V and 2 from J; bases not matched to a gene: 6. There are 14 residues in the CDR3. Here the CDR3 DNA reads TGCGCCAGCAGTTTTACAGGGGCCAACACTGAAGCTTTCTTT. Its protein product is CASSFTGANTEAFF.

The rearrangement uses TRBV4-2 and TRBJ2-1; 7 nucleotides line up with TRBD2. The germline V gene has CDR1 LGHNA and CDR2 YNFKEQ. V was pared by 0 bases and J by 6 bases, with 5 bases of the junction left unmatched. There are 15 residues in the CDR3. In DNA form, the CDR3 reads TGTGCCAGCAGCCAAGATACGGTAGCGGGCAATGAGCAGTTCTTC. This codes for CASSQDTVAGNEQFF.

The J gene is TRBJ2-7, the V gene TRBV2, with D perhaps TRBD1 (5 bases). V was shortened by 8 bases and J by 0 bases, with 14 bases between the two germline ends. This CDR3 contains 14 residues. Germline V gives CDR1 SNHLY, CDR2 FYNNEI. CDR3 DNA sequence: TGTGCCAGCCTAGGGGCGATCGACTCCTACGAGCAGTACTTC. Protein: CASLGAIDSYEQYF.

The chain combines TRBV5-1 with TRBJ2-2; D uncertain. V was clipped by 3 bases and J by 5 bases, with 11 bases between them. This CDR3 region has 14 residues. Per germline, CDR1 SGHRS and CDR2 YFSETQ. For the CDR3, the DNA is TGCGCCAGCAGCTCATCGGGTGCAACCGGGGAGCTGTTTTTT. This gives the protein CASSSSGATGELFF.

The chain's CDR3 is CASSLAGTHVGNTIYF. In DNA form, the CDR3 reads TGTGCCAGCAGCTTGGCCGGGACTCATGTTGGAAACACCATATATTTT. The rearrangement links TRBV7-6 to TRBJ1-3; weak D call: TRBD1 (5 bases). The ends were cut back, 3 bases at V and 3 bases at J, with 15 bases in the middle. Germline values: CDR1 SGHVS, CDR2 FNYEAQ. CDR3 length: 16 residues.

This chain uses TRBV10-3 with TRBJ2-1; maybe TRBD1 (6 bases). The germline V gene has CDR1 ENHRY and CDR2 SYGVKD. The CDR3 is 17 residues long. V lost 0 bases, J lost 4 bases, and 16 bases lay in between. The CDR3: CAISESGGPRIYNEQFF. CDR3 DNA sequence: TGTGCCATCAGTGAGTCAGGGGGACCGAGAATTTACAATGAGCAGTTCTTC.

The gene calls are TRBV7-2 and TRBJ1-2, with D possibly matching TRBD1 (6 bases). Germline V gene lookup returns CDR1 SGHTA and CDR2 FQGNSA. CDR3 length equals 15 residues. The V gene lost 5 bases and the J gene lost 4 bases, with 17 bases spanning the gap. This CDR3 reads CASSTLTGGGYGYTF. CDR3 bases: TGTGCCAGCAGCACTTTGACAGGAGGTGGCTATGGCTACACCTTC.

The chain is built from TRBV18 and TRBJ1-4, with D tentatively TRBD1 (5 bases). Per germline, CDR1 KGHSH and CDR2 LQKENI. V lost 3 bases and J lost 3, with 14 bases in between. This CDR3 comprises 16 residues. The DNA of the CDR3 is TGTGCCAGCTCACCTTTTCCTCAGGGATCTAATGAAAAACTGTTTTTT. Its translation: CASSPFPQGSNEKLFF.

This clone was recorded only once. The CDR3 region is CASSQVDSYSGNTIYF. In DNA form, the CDR3 reads TGCGCCAGCAGCCAAGTGGACAGTTACTCTGGAAACACCATATATTTT. The chain combines TRBV4-1 with TRBJ1-3; TRBD1 is a possible D gene (6 bases). V lost 1 base and J lost 0, with 10 bases in between. CDR1 is MGHRA, CDR2 YSYEKL, per germline. This CDR3 has 16 amino acids.

V is TRBV2 and J is TRBJ1-4; D not certain. Germline-derived CDR1 and CDR2 are SNHLY and FYNNEI. This CDR3 is 14 amino acids long. Trimming left V 0 bases short and J 8 bases short, with 10 bases between. The CDR3 sequence is CASSEATVGEKLFF. CDR3 coding DNA: TGTGCCAGCAGTGAAGCAACAGTTGGAGAAAAACTGTTTTTT.

CDR3 residues: CASSLGGGDEQFF. In nucleotides, the CDR3 is TGTGCCAGCAGCTTGGGCGGCGGGGATGAGCAGTTCTTC. This chain joins TRBV7-6 and TRBJ2-1, with a tentative D call TRBD2 (6 bases). V lost 3 bases and J 8 bases, leaving 11 bases between the germline ends. This CDR3 has 13 residues. CDR1 and CDR2 (germline): SGHVS, FNYEAQ.

This chain connects TRBV6-1 to TRBJ1-3, with D maybe TRBD1 (6 bases). There are 15 residues in the CDR3. Trimming left V 7 bases short and J 6 bases short, with 19 bases between. CDR1 and CDR2 (germline): MNHNS, SASEGT. The DNA for the CDR3 is TGTGCCAGCACCTACACAGGGAGCCCGATAAACACCATATATTTT. The encoded protein is CASTYTGSPINTIYF.

V usage is TRBV14 and J usage is TRBJ2-7, with 10 nucleotides matching TRBD1. The CDR3 is 16 residues long. CDR1 is SGHDN and CDR2 is FVKESK in the germline V gene. The V segment lost 4 bases and the J segment 5 bases; nucleotides outside the gene matches: 11. This CDR3 reads CASSPPGDRGFDEQYF. CDR3 nucleotides: TGTGCCAGCAGCCCCCCGGGGGACAGGGGTTTCGACGAGCAGTACTTC.